The 16 T cell receptor beta chains reported below all come from one sample, sequenced in a study of cytomegalovirus exposure and HLA in healthy donors. The PCR was carried out with 60 Vbeta primers and 13 Jbeta primers. Sequencing was performed with immunoSEQ multiplex PCR; in TCRdb, only in-frame clones are kept and a portion is missing. The top ten hold 3% to 4.5% of the sample, which has 120,000 or so clones, under 80% seen once. Specimen: PBMCs. The receptors were sampled from a man aged 35-49 years in good health and CMV-seropositive.

The chain is built from TRBV4-1 and TRBJ2-7, with 9 positions matching TRBD1. Germline CDR1 and CDR2: MGHRA and YSYEKL. The trim removed 2 bases at V and 1 base at J, leaving 3 bases unmatched. CDR3 size: 15 residues. The CDR3 nucleotides read TGCGCCAGCAGCCAACCGGGACAGGGATCCTACGAGCAGTACTTC. Its protein is CASSQPGQGSYEQYF.

This rearrangement joins TRBV19 to TRBJ2-7; 8 bases match TRBD2. The length of the CDR3 is 16 residues. V lost 4 bases, J lost 1 base, and 9 bases stayed unmatched. Germline V gene sequence: CDR1 LNHDA, CDR2 SQIVND (reference sequence). The CDR3 DNA reads as TGTGCCAGTAGTACGGCGGGGGGTACCCTATCCTACGAGCAGTACTTC. It specifies CASSTAGGTLSYEQYF.

On this clone itself: At the DNA level, this CDR3 is encoded by other sequences in the same sample as well. The chain is built from TRBV5-4 and TRBJ2-7; the match to TRBD1 covers 9 bases. Germline V gene sequence: CDR1 SGHNT, CDR2 YYREEE (reference sequence). The CDR3 length is 14 residues. Losses at the gene ends were 1 base for V and 5 bases for J; bases not matched to a gene: 4. The CDR3 bases are TGTGCCAGCAGCTTGCGGACAGGGGAGCACGAGCAGTACTTC. It yields the protein CASSLRTGEHEQYF. Filled out from reference TRBV5-4 and TRBJ2-7, the complete variable domain reads ETGVTQSPTHLIKTRGQQVTLRCSSQSGHNTVSWYQQALGQGPQFIFQYYREEENGRGNFPPRFSGLQFPNYSSELNVNALELDDSALYLCASSLRTGEHEQYFGPGTRLTVT.

The chain links TRBV18 to TRBJ2-7, with D possibly being TRBD2 (6 bases). The CDR3 has 14 residues. Germline assignment: CDR1 KGHSH and CDR2 LQKENI. The ends were cut back, 5 bases at V and 1 base at J, with 12 bases in the middle. The CDR3 spells CASSSAGGSYEQYF. The CDR3 nucleotides read TGTGCCAGCTCATCAGCAGGAGGGTCCTACGAGCAGTACTTC.

Here the CDR3 reads CASSGALVADTQYF. The CDR3 coding sequence is TGTGCCAGCAGCGGGGCCCTCGTGGCAGATACGCAGTATTTT. The J gene is TRBJ2-3, the V gene TRBV9, with D uncertain. CDR1 is SGDLS and CDR2 is YYNGEE in the germline V gene. The CDR3 sequence is 14 residues long. Trimming left V 3 bases short and J 4 bases short, with 12 bases between.

The V and J genes are TRBV5-1 and TRBJ1-2, with D possibly TRBD1 on 6 matching bases. V lost 4 bases and J lost 4, with 26 bases in between. The CDR3 loop spans 18 amino acids. Germline values: CDR1 SGHRS, CDR2 YFSETQ. CDR3 protein: CASSRTTTGYDVLYGYTF. CDR3 in DNA: TGCGCCAGCAGCCGAACTACTACAGGGTACGACGTCCTCTATGGCTACACCTTC. Combining the CDR3 with reference TRBV5-1 and TRBJ1-2 gives the whole variable domain KAGVTQTPRYLIKTRGQQVTLSCSPISGHRSVSWYQQTPGQGLQFLFEYFSETQRNKGNFPGRFSGRQFSNSRSEMNVSTLELGDSALYLCASSRTTTGYDVLYGYTFGSGTRLTVV.

V and J are TRBV5-1 and TRBJ2-1, with 10 positions matching TRBD2. CDR1 and CDR2 from the germline V gene are SGHRS and YFSETQ. The CDR3 spans 17 residues. Trimming removed 0 bases from V and 3 bases from J; junction bases left unmatched: 6. The CDR3 sequence is CASSLVASGSGYNEQFF. The CDR3 region has the DNA TGCGCCAGCAGCTTGGTGGCTAGCGGGAGTGGCTACAATGAGCAGTTCTTC. The full variable domain, rest sourced from reference TRBV5-1 and TRBJ2-1, is KAGVTQTPRYLIKTRGQQVTLSCSPISGHRSVSWYQQTPGQGLQFLFEYFSETQRNKGNFPGRFSGRQFSNSRSEMNVSTLELGDSALYLCASSLVASGSGYNEQFFGPGTRLTVL.

V gene TRBV11-1 combines with J gene TRBJ1-1; possible D gene TRBD1, 5 bases. V dropped 8 bases and J dropped 0 bases, with 19 bases sitting between them. CDR1 is SGHAT and CDR2 is FQDESV in the germline V gene (reference sequence). This CDR3 spans 16 amino acids. The CDR3 spells CASGLFSGPMNTEAFF. The CDR3 DNA sequence: TGTGCCAGCGGCCTCTTTTCAGGGCCGATGAACACTGAAGCTTTCTTT.

Only a few counts were recorded for this clone. The V call is TRBV29-1, the J call TRBJ1-4; 10 nucleotides line up with TRBD1. This CDR3 has 14 amino acids. Unmatched junction bases numbered 7, after V lost 6 bases and J lost 6 bases. CDR1 and CDR2 from the germline V gene are SQVTM and ANQGSEA. For the CDR3, the DNA is TGCAGCGTAATACCCGGGACAGGGGATGAAAAACTGTTTTTT. Translated: CSVIPGTGDEKLFF.

The V and J genes are TRBV28 and TRBJ1-2, with 7 bases aligning to TRBD1. The CDR3 covers 14 residues. Germline V gene sequence: CDR1 MDHEN, CDR2 SYDVKM. The V segment lost 5 bases and the J segment 8 bases; nucleotides outside the gene matches: 11. The CDR3 DNA reads as TGTGCCAGCAGTCACAGGGGCCCTAGAGGGGGCTACACCTTC. It codes for CASSHRGPRGGYTF.

The chain carries TRBV29-1 and TRBJ2-4; 10 bases match TRBD1. Germline CDR1 SQVTM, CDR2 ANQGSEA. J lost 6 bases, V lost 4 bases, and 3 bases had no gene match. The CDR3 is made up of 13 amino acids. CDR3 amino acids: CSVARDRGNIQYF. CDR3 nucleotide sequence: TGCAGCGTTGCTAGGGACAGGGGAAACATTCAGTACTTC.

This chain's CDR3 is CASSQVTGSPYEQYF. As DNA, the CDR3 is TGCGCCAGCAGCCAAGTTACCGGGTCCCCCTACGAGCAGTACTTC. The chain links TRBV4-1 to TRBJ2-7; the D is unclear. Trimming took off 1 base at V and 2 bases at J, with 12 bases between the two ends. The CDR3 totals 15 residues. Germline CDR1 and CDR2: MGHRA and YSYEKL.

V usage is TRBV7-9 and J usage is TRBJ2-1; 9 nucleotides align to TRBD1. Germline CDR1 reads SEHNR; CDR2 reads FQNEAQ (reference sequence). The CDR3 has 15 amino acids. V was pared by 5 bases and J by 5 bases, with 7 bases of the junction left unmatched. CDR3 in amino acids: CASSLGQGTHNEQFF. The DNA of the CDR3 is TGTGCCAGCAGCCTTGGACAGGGGACTCACAATGAGCAGTTCTTC.

The rearrangement links TRBV7-2 to TRBJ2-7, with 8 bases fitting TRBD1. This CDR3 has 14 residues. Unmatched junction bases numbered 4, after V lost 5 bases and J lost 1 base. From germline, CDR1 is SGHTA and CDR2 FQGNSA. The chain's CDR3 is CASSQQGASYEQYF. The DNA of the CDR3 is TGTGCCAGCAGCCAGCAGGGGGCTTCCTACGAGCAGTACTTC.

The DNA of the CDR3 is TGCGCCAGCAGCCCGGACAGCTATGGCTACACCTTC. Its protein is CASSPDSYGYTF. The V gene is TRBV5-1, the J gene TRBJ1-2; TRBD1 might be the D (6 bases). Germline V gene lookup returns CDR1 SGHRS and CDR2 YFSETQ. The CDR3 contains 12 residues. Trimming shortened V by 4 bases and J by 4 bases, and 8 bases separated the two germline ends.

J is TRBJ1-2 and V is TRBV4-2; D is unresolved. Looked up from germline, CDR1 is LGHNA and CDR2 is YNFKEQ. Trimming pared 0 bases from V and 7 bases from J, leaving 18 bases between. CDR3 length equals 16 residues. CDR3 sequence (DNA): TGTGCCAGCAGCCAAGAGGAACGTCAATACGGCGGTGGCTACACCTTC. This gives the protein CASSQEERQYGGGYTF.